This T cell receptor (beta chain) was captured in a study of cytomegalovirus exposure and HLA in healthy donors. V lost 10 bases to trimming and J lost 3 bases; unmatched junction nucleotides: 18. This CDR3 has 17 residues. Germline CDR1 MDHEN, CDR2 SYDVKM. Everyone who donated was a healthy bone marrow donor. Whereas donors were nominally healthy upon sampling, unrecorded immune exposures were probable. PCR involved 60 Vbeta and 13 Jbeta primers. Here immunoSEQ multiplex PCR was the method, and the copy in TCRdb shows in-frame clones only, minus some. This sample's clone table lists fewer than 100,000 clones.

The sequencing sample was made of PBMCs. This receptor was identified in a woman aged 60-75 years in good health and CMV-seronegative. This chain uses TRBV28 with TRBJ2-5; 9 bases align to TRBD1. DNA of the CDR3: TGTGCCACCTGTACAGGGGGCGCAGGGGAAGCAGAAGAGACCCAGTACTTC. Its protein is CATCTGGAGEAEETQYF.